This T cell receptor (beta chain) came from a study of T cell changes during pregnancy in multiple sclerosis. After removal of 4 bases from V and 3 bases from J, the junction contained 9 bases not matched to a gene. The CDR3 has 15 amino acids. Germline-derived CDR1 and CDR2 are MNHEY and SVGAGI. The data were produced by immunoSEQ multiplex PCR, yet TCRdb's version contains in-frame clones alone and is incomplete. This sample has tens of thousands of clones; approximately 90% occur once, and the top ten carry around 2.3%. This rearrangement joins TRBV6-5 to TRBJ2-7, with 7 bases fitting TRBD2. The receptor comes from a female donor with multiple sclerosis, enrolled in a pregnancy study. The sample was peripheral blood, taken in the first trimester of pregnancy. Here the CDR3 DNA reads TGTGCCAGCAGTTCTCCCGGGAGGAAATACTACGAGCAGTACTTC. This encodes CASSSPGRKYYEQYF.